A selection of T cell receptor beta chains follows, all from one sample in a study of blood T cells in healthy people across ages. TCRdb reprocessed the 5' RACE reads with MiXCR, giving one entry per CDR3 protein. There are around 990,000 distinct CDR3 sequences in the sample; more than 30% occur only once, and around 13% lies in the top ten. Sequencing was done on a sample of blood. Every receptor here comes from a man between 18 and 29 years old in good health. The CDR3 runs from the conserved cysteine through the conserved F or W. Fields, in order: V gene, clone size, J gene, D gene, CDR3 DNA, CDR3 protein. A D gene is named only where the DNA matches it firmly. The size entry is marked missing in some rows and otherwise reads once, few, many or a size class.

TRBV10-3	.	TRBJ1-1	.	TGTGCCATCAGTGGGGACCCCACTGAAGCTTTCTTT	CAISGDPTEAFF
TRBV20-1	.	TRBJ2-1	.	TGCAGTGCTAGAGATGGGGGCGGTAGCTCCTACAATGAGCAGTTCTTC	CSARDGGGSSYNEQFF
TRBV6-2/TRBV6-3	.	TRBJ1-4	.	TGTGCCAGCAGTCAGGACACTGTTAATGAAAAACTGTTTTTT	CASSQDTVNEKLFF
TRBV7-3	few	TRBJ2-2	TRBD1	TGTGCCAGCAGCCGACAGGGTCCCGGGGAGCTGTTTTTT	CASSRQGPGELFF
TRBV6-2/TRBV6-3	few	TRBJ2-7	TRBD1	TGTGCCAGCAGCACCAGGGGGCTGCCCTACGAGCAGTACTTC	CASSTRGLPYEQYF
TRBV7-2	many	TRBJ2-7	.	TGTGCCAGCAGCTTAAAATACGAGCAGTACTTC	CASSLKYEQYF
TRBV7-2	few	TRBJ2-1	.	TGTGCCAGCAGCGGGTCCGGGATAGGGGCCTACAATGAGCAGTTCTTC	CASSGSGIGAYNEQFF
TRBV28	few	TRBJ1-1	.	TGTGCCAGCAGTTGGGGTGGAGAAACTGAAGCTTTCTTT	CASSWGGETEAFF
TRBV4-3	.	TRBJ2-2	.	TGCGCCAGCAGCCGGGATCCGGGACGACTTGTCGGCACCGGGGGGCTGTTTTTT	CASSRDPGRLVGTGGLFF
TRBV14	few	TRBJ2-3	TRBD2	TGTGCCAGCAGCCAACCGGGACTAGCGACATATACGCAGTATTTT	CASSQPGLATYTQYF
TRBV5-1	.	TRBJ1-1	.	TGCGCCAGCAGCTGGAGGGAGTCCGGCACTGAAGCTTTCTTT	CASSWRESGTEAFF
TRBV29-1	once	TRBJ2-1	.	TGCCGCGTTAGTGCGGCCCTTACCTACAATGAGCAGTTCTTC	CRVSAALTYNEQFF
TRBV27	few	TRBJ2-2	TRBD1	TGTGCCAGCAGTTTTCTAGGGGGCAACACCGGGGAGCTGTTTTTT	CASSFLGGNTGELFF
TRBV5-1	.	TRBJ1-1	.	TGCGCCAGCAGCGTGGAGCAAGGCACTGAAGCTTTCTTT	CASSVEQGTEAFF
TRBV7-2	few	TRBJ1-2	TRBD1	TGTGCCAGCAGTCGGGGACAGGGCTGTGGCTACACCTTC	CASSRGQGCGYTF